This TCR beta chain was recorded in a study of blood T cell repertoires in COVID-19. For the study at large: Acute and convalescent COVID-19 specimens originated in the United States, Italy and Spain. Sample material is recorded as cDNA or gDNA derived from T cells, B-cell-depleted T cells, or PBMCs.

Original handling: The assay estimated nucleated cells by amplifying reference gene primers. TCRdb's table, derived via immunoSEQ multiplex PCR, lists solely in-frame clones and lacks some. V, J and clone size are those of that table, while D and trimming were read from the DNA. Of some 78,000 clones listed, less than 95% were seen once; the top ten hold 0.8% to 1.3%. V lost 6 bases and J lost 10, with 19 bases in between. The germline V gene has CDR1 SGHAT and CDR2 FQNNGV. This CDR3 is 14 amino acids long. The V gene is TRBV11-2, the J gene TRBJ2-4, with D possibly being TRBD1 (7 bases). The sequence derives from a woman between 50 and 59 years old in a cohort sampled during active COVID-19. Sequenced sample: peripheral blood. The CDR3 DNA sequence: TGTGCCAGCAGTTTTAACCGGGACAGCGGGATTCAGTACTTC. Its protein product is CASSFNRDSGIQYF.